This T cell receptor (beta chain) was found in a study of spatial heterogeneity in lung cancer. About the research overall: There were, on average, more than 9.5 raw-read appearances for each unique TCR and UMI combination.

Broader study findings: Follow-up blood showed ubiquitous expanded tumor TCRs less than blood at resection did.

In the library, each TCR cDNA molecule bore its own unique molecular identifier. TCRdb recomputed calls from the 5' RACE reads with MiXCR, one row per CDR3 protein. The table lists fewer than 20,000 distinct CDR3 sequences, about a fifth of them singletons. CDR3 length: 13 amino acids. CDR1 is MNHEY and CDR2 is SVGEGT in the germline V gene. The ends were cut back, 0 bases at V and 12 bases at J, with 14 bases in the middle. Described time point: sample taken at primary tumor resection. No cell sorting; template was whole RNA from tumor, lung tissue or PBMC. Patients with untreated early-stage non-small cell lung cancer, numbering 55 to 75, were the donors. This clonotype was picked up many times. The antigen remains unidentified.

J is TRBJ1-1 and V is TRBV6-2 or TRBV6-3; D is uncertain. The input for sequencing was PBMCs, taken at surgery. This TCR derives from a female donor with early-stage non-small cell lung cancer. This CDR3 is CASSYSDPRLTFF. The CDR3 coding sequence is TGTGCCAGCAGTTACTCGGACCCCCGGCTGACTTTCTTT.